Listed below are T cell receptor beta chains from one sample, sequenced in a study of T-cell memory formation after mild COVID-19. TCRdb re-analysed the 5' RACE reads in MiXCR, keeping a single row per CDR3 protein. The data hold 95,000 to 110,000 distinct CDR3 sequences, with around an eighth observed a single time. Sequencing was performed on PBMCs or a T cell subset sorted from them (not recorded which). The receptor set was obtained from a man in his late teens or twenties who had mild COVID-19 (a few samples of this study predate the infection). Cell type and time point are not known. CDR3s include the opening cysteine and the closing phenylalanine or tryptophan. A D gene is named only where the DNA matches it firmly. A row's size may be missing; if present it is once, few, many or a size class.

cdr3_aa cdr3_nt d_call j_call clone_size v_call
CASSGTSGRNEQFF TGTGCCAGCTCCGGGACTAGCGGAAGGAATGAGCAGTTCTTC TRBD2 TRBJ2-1 few TRBV27
CASSPGRGNTEAFF TGCGCCAGCAGTCCCGGACGGGGGAACACTGAAGCTTTCTTT - TRBJ1-1 - TRBV4-1
CASSYSPLAGDSYNEQFF TGTGCCAGCAGTTACTCCCCGCTAGCGGGGGACTCCTACAATGAGCAGTTCTTC TRBD2 TRBJ2-1 - TRBV6-2/TRBV6-3
CASSLRTSGYNEQFF TGTGCCAGCAGCTTGAGGACTAGCGGTTACAATGAGCAGTTCTTC TRBD2 TRBJ2-1 few TRBV7-9
CASCPTGGLGSTNEKLFF TGTGCCAGTTGTCCGACAGGGGGATTAGGATCAACTAATGAAAAACTGTTTTTT TRBD1 TRBJ1-4 few TRBV19
CASSLGGVNTEAFF TGTGCCAGCAGTTTGGGGGGTGTGAACACTGAAGCTTTCTTT - TRBJ1-1 many TRBV12-3/TRBV12-4
CASNSWTGGSYEQYF TGTGCCAGCAATTCGTGGACGGGAGGCTCCTACGAGCAGTACTTC TRBD2 TRBJ2-7 - TRBV6-1
CASSRGLGSYEQYF TGTGCCAGCAGCAGGGGGCTGGGGTCCTACGAGCAGTACTTC TRBD1 TRBJ2-7 few TRBV7-2
CASSQDRQLQETQYF TGTGCCAGCAGCCAAGATCGTCAGCTCCAAGAGACCCAGTACTTC - TRBJ2-5 few TRBV3-1
CAWSSLDRGMTGELFF TGTGCCTGGAGTTCGCTTGACAGGGGAATGACCGGGGAGCTGTTTTTT TRBD1 TRBJ2-2 - TRBV30
CASRTSGGPNEQFF TGTGCCAGTAGGACTAGCGGGGGTCCCAATGAGCAGTTCTTC TRBD2 TRBJ2-1 few TRBV19
CASRQSGKTYSNQPQHF TGCGCCAGCAGGCAATCCGGGAAGACTTATAGCAATCAGCCCCAGCATTTT - TRBJ1-5 - TRBV23-1
CASSQARLAGETQYF TGCGCCAGCAGCCAAGCTCGTCTAGCCGGAGAGACCCAGTACTTC - TRBJ2-5 - TRBV4-3
CASSGTGTLYEQYF TGTGCCAGCAGCGGAACCGGGACGCTCTACGAGCAGTACTTC - TRBJ2-7 few TRBV11-2
CASSLAGADTQYF TGCGCCAGCAGCTTGGCGGGCGCAGATACGCAGTATTTT - TRBJ2-3 many TRBV5-1